This section outlines one T cell receptor (beta chain) sequence together with its context. Its specificity is unknown. V lost 4 bases, J lost 2 bases, and 12 bases lay in between. This CDR3 spans 15 amino acids. Germline V gene sequence: CDR1 MNHEY, CDR2 SVGAGI. The data are from a study of cytomegalovirus exposure and HLA in healthy donors. Study conclusions and caveats: CMV antigen specificity was confirmed in vitro for a few CMV-associated chains. Most TCR sequences were uncommon, yet certain public TCRs appeared in many donors. The finding came from a later analysis; first-cohort TCR clusters tended to co-occur in the 90 to 150 validation repertoires. Researchers catalogued over 150 TCR beta chains as cytomegalovirus-associated.

The assay was immunoSEQ multiplex PCR, and TCRdb's table has in-frame clones only and misses some. In the table there are around 130,000 clones, roughly nine tenths of which are singletons. The chain recombines TRBV6-5 with TRBJ1-3, with D possibly being TRBD1 (6 bases). The sequenced sample consisted of PBMCs. This clonotype was obtained from a man under 40 in good health and CMV-seronegative. The CDR3 DNA reads TGTGCCAGCAGTTCTCAACAGGGCCCTGGAAACACCATATATTTT. Amino acid sequence: CASSSQQGPGNTIYF.